Detailed here is one T cell receptor beta chain. This sample is drawn from a study of blood T cell repertoires in COVID-19. Clones were sequenced by immunoSEQ multiplex PCR, and TCRdb holds only the in-frame ones, with some missing. Of about 53,000 clones in the sample, 77% were seen once. Sequencing was performed on peripheral blood. The origin of this receptor is a man between 65 and 79 years old with active or convalescent COVID-19.

The CDR3 DNA is TGTGCCAGTAGTGAACAGCGGGAGTCTCATGAGCAGTTCTTC. Translation: CASSEQRESHEQFF. The chain uses TRBV19 and TRBJ2-1, with 8 bases lining up with TRBD2. V lost 5 bases, J lost 8 bases, and 8 bases stayed unmatched. This CDR3 comprises 14 residues. Germline loops: CDR1 LNHDA, CDR2 SQIVND (reference sequence).